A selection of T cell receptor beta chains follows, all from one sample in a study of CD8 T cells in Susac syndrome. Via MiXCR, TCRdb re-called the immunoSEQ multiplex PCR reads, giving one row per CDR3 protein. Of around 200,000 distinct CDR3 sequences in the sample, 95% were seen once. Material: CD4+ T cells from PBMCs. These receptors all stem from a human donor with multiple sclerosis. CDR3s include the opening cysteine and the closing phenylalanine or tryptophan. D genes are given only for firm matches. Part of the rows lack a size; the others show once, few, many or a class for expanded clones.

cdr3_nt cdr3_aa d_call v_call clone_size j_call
TGTGCCAGCAGTCGGCGTGGGTCGAGGACCGGGGAGCTGTTTTTT CASSRRGSRTGELFF - TRBV12-3/TRBV12-4 - TRBJ2-2
TGTGCCAGCAGTCCCTCGAGCGGGGGGTACACCGGGGAGCTGTTTTTT CASSPSSGGYTGELFF TRBD2 TRBV12-3/TRBV12-4 - TRBJ2-2
TGTGCCAGCAGTTTTGTAACTCCGGGCACAGGGGAAGCTTTCTTT CASSFVTPGTGEAFF - TRBV2 - TRBJ1-1
TGTGCCAGCAGTAGCCTAAGCACAGATACGCAGTATTTT CASSSLSTDTQYF - TRBV12-3/TRBV12-4 - TRBJ2-3
TGTGCCAGCAGCCCTGCCGCCGGGACGGCTAATCAGCCCCAGCATTTT CASSPAAGTANQPQHF - TRBV9 - TRBJ1-5
TGCAGCGTTGATCAGGTGGGACAGAGTGAAGCTTTCTTT CSVDQVGQSEAFF TRBD1 TRBV29-1 - TRBJ1-1
TGTGCCTGGAGTGTGCGGGACAGCTTCTTGAACACTGAAGCTTTCTTT CAWSVRDSFLNTEAFF TRBD1 TRBV30 - TRBJ1-1
TGTGCCAGCAGCCAAGTACCTAGCGGGGCCTACGAGCAGTACTTC CASSQVPSGAYEQYF TRBD2 TRBV14 - TRBJ2-7
TGTGCCTGGAGTGTCGGTAGCGGGGAGACCCAGTACTTC CAWSVGSGETQYF TRBD2 TRBV30 once TRBJ2-5
TGCAGCGTTGAAGGGGTTCTATCGGGGACAGATACGCAGTATTTT CSVEGVLSGTDTQYF - TRBV29-1 - TRBJ2-3
TGCAGCGTTGAAGATCGAGGGGAGAACACTGAAGCTTTCTTT CSVEDRGENTEAFF - TRBV29-1 - TRBJ1-1
TGCAGTGCCCGGGGGTTGGGGAACACTGAAGCTTTCTTT CSARGLGNTEAFF - TRBV20-1 few TRBJ1-1
TGCGCCAGCAGCCAAGGGCTGCGGGGTGGGTATGGCTACACCTTC CASSQGLRGGYGYTF - TRBV4-1 - TRBJ1-2
TGTGCCAGCAGCTTACCCCAGGCTGGGGCCAACGTCCTGACTTTC CASSLPQAGANVLTF - TRBV7-3 once TRBJ2-6
TGTGCCAGCAGCCCGCCCCGCACAGGTACGACGAGCGCTGAAGCTTTCTTT CASSPPRTGTTSAEAFF - TRBV7-9 - TRBJ1-1
TGCGCCAGCACCAGGGACAGGGGAGCCAAAAACATTCAGTACTTC CASTRDRGAKNIQYF TRBD1 TRBV23-1 - TRBJ2-4
TGTGCCAGCAGCCAAGAAGACCCCGGGGGGTTCAGAGAGCAGTTCTTC CASSQEDPGGFREQFF TRBD2 TRBV4-2 - TRBJ2-1
TGCAGCTTCGCCGGGCGGCGAGATGGTACGCAGTATTTT CSFAGRRDGTQYF - TRBV20-1 - TRBJ2-3
TGCGCAAAGAGGGACAGGCTCTATGGCTACACCTTC CAKRDRLYGYTF TRBD1 TRBV23-1 - TRBJ1-2
TGCAGTGCTTCGGGCCTGGGAGGCTACACCTTC CSASGLGGYTF - TRBV20-1 - TRBJ1-2
TGTGCCAGCAGGTTGACAGGGGTGACTGAAGCTTTCTTT CASRLTGVTEAFF TRBD1 TRBV6-5 - TRBJ1-1
TGTGCCAGCAAACTAGCGGGGAGTTGGGATGAGCAGTTCTTC CASKLAGSWDEQFF TRBD2 TRBV2 - TRBJ2-1
TGTGCCTGGAGTGTATTACTTCTAAATGAGCAGTTCTTC CAWSVLLLNEQFF - TRBV30 - TRBJ2-1
TGCAGTGCCCGTAGAGGTGGAGGACGAAATAATTCACCCCTCCACTTT CSARRGGGRNNSPLHF - TRBV20-1 - TRBJ1-6
TGCAGTGCTAGTATACTCGGAGCGGGGGAGACCCAGTACTTC CSASILGAGETQYF TRBD2 TRBV20-1 - TRBJ2-5
TGTGCCAGCAGCCAAGACTCGCTAGGCACAGATACGCAGTATTTT CASSQDSLGTDTQYF - TRBV4-2 - TRBJ2-3
TGTGCCAGCAGCACCGGGACAGCAAAGAACACTGAAGCTTTCTTT CASSTGTAKNTEAFF TRBD1 TRBV5-4 - TRBJ1-1
TGTGCCAGCAGCTTGGTCACGCCCGGGGAGCTGTTTTTT CASSLVTPGELFF - TRBV11-3 - TRBJ2-2
TGTGCCTGGAGTGTTGGAAATGGGGAGACCCAGTACTTC CAWSVGNGETQYF - TRBV30 - TRBJ2-5
TGCAGTGCGTGGAAGGGGAAAGAGGATCAGCCCCAGCATTTT CSAWKGKEDQPQHF - TRBV20-1 once TRBJ1-5
TGCAGTGCACGCGGGGACATCCAAGAGACCCAGTACTTC CSARGDIQETQYF - TRBV20-1 - TRBJ2-5
TGCAGTGCTAGAGATCCGAGGCAGTCTGAAGCTTTCTTT CSARDPRQSEAFF - TRBV20-1 - TRBJ1-1
TGTGCCAGCAGCCAAGACCCAGCGGGGTTTAAGACCCAGTACTTC CASSQDPAGFKTQYF TRBD2 TRBV3-1 once TRBJ2-5
TGCAGCGTGGACATACCATCCCAGAACACTGAAGCTTTCTTT CSVDIPSQNTEAFF - TRBV29-1 - TRBJ1-1
TGTGCCAGCAGCTTCCCAGGGGCTGGAAACACCATATATTTT CASSFPGAGNTIYF - TRBV5-6 - TRBJ1-3
TGTGCCAGCAGCAGGCAGGGGATAGAGGACTATGGCTACACCTTC CASSRQGIEDYGYTF - TRBV27 - TRBJ1-2
TGCAGTGCCCGACTCGATTATAATTCACCCCTCCACTTT CSARLDYNSPLHF - TRBV20-1 - TRBJ1-6
TGTGCCAGCAGCCGTAGACAGGGGGCGGAAGGCACAGATACGCAGTATTTT CASSRRQGAEGTDTQYF TRBD1 TRBV4-2 - TRBJ2-3
TGTGCCAGCAGCTTTAACACGGGACTAGCGGGCATATCCTACGAGCAGTACTTC CASSFNTGLAGISYEQYF TRBD2 TRBV7-8 - TRBJ2-7
TGTGCCTGGAGCACTCGCTCGAATGAAAAACTGTTTTTT CAWSTRSNEKLFF - TRBV30 - TRBJ1-4
TGTGCCAGCAGCCGCCCGGGTGTGTATGGCTACACCTTC CASSRPGVYGYTF - TRBV3-1 - TRBJ1-2
TGTGCCAGCAGACGACCCGGGACCTCCAATTCACCCCTCCACTTT CASRRPGTSNSPLHF - TRBV6-5 - TRBJ1-6
TGTGCCAGCAGCCAAGATCTGGCGGGGGCCCTACTAAGCACAGATACGCAGTATTTT CASSQDLAGALLSTDTQYF - TRBV14 - TRBJ2-3
TGCAGCGTTCAAGTGCGTGGAGGGGGGACTGAAGCTTTCTTT CSVQVRGGGTEAFF - TRBV29-1 - TRBJ1-1
TGCGCCAGCAGCTCGGGGGCCATAGCGGGCCAAGAGACCCAGTACTTC CASSSGAIAGQETQYF - TRBV5-1 - TRBJ2-5
TGTGCCAGCAGCGTAGACGACAGGGGGCTTGAGCAGTACTTC CASSVDDRGLEQYF TRBD1 TRBV9 once TRBJ2-7
TGTGCCAGCAGTTTAAACAGGCCACGAAATGGCTACACCTTC CASSLNRPRNGYTF - TRBV28 - TRBJ1-2
TGCAGCGTTGAAGGGCCCGTCGGTAACTATGGCTACACCTTC CSVEGPVGNYGYTF - TRBV29-1 - TRBJ1-2
TGCGCCAGCAGTCGACCGGGACAGGGTCCCCAAGAGACCCAGTACTTC CASSRPGQGPQETQYF TRBD1 TRBV23-1 - TRBJ2-5
TGTGCCAGCAGCTTAGGAGGACTAGCACCCGCTAGCACAGATACGCAGTATTTT CASSLGGLAPASTDTQYF TRBD2 TRBV13 - TRBJ2-3
TGTGCCAGCAGCCAGGCCCTCCACTCTGGGGCCAACGTCCTGACTTTC CASSQALHSGANVLTF - TRBV5-4 once TRBJ2-6
TGCAGTGCTAGAGAAGCGATTAACTATGGCTACACCTTC CSAREAINYGYTF - TRBV20-1 - TRBJ1-2
TGTGCCAGCAGCCAACCGATGGGGACAGGGGCCCTTTGGACCTTC CASSQPMGTGALWTF TRBD1 TRBV4-2 - TRBJ1-2
TGTGCCTGGAGCTGGGCTGGGGCCAACGTCCTGACTTTC CAWSWAGANVLTF - TRBV30 - TRBJ2-6
TGTGCCACCAGGGACAGGGGGGATGAGACCCAGTACTTC CATRDRGDETQYF TRBD1 TRBV10-3 - TRBJ2-5
TGTGCCAGCAGCCAAGATCAGACCCGTTTGGTTGTTAGGACCCAGTACTTC CASSQDQTRLVVRTQYF - TRBV3-1 - TRBJ2-5
TGTGCCTGGAGGGGACTAGCGGGGGGCCCATTGGAGCAGTTCTTC CAWRGLAGGPLEQFF TRBD2 TRBV30 - TRBJ2-1
TGCAGTGCTCAGGAAGCGGTTCAAGAGACCCAGTACTTC CSAQEAVQETQYF - TRBV20-1 - TRBJ2-5
TGCGCCAGCAGCTTGAGCACTAGCGGGGTGGATACGCAGTATTTT CASSLSTSGVDTQYF TRBD2 TRBV5-1 once TRBJ2-3
TGTGCCGTAACGGGACAGACCTACACTGAAGCTTTCTTT CAVTGQTYTEAFF TRBD1 TRBV12-3/TRBV12-4 once TRBJ1-1